Listed below are T cell receptor beta chains from one sample, sequenced in a study of CD8+ T cells in alopecia areata. Repertoires were generated with immunoSEQ multiplex PCR, while TCRdb's copy carries only in-frame clones and drops some. This table has about 170,000 clones, just over 65% appearing once. Sample: CD8+ T cells sorted from blood, taken at week 0. The receptors derive from a human donor with alopecia areata. Both conserved end residues are part of each CDR3.

>TRBJ2-5|TRBV6-5|14
CASRPRGGSETQYF
>TRBJ2-1|TRBV15|15
CATSPSGRSYNEQFF
>TRBJ1-4|TRBV7-9|16
CASSLSGPRENEKLFF
>TRBJ2-6|TRBV2|16
CASSAGRLAGANVLTF
>TRBJ1-2|TRBV9|13
CASSADRGQGYTF
>TRBJ1-2|TRBV15|15
CATSREPRSDHGYTF
>TRBJ2-1|TRBV7-9|15
CASSSTSGGNNEQFF
>TRBJ1-2|TRBV19|15
CASSTLRGGNYGYTF
>TRBJ2-5|TRBV5-1|13
CASSQATGGKQYF
>TRBJ2-1|TRBV2|12
CASFAGPGGQFF
>TRBJ2-6|TRBV6-5|14
CASSYGSGANVLTF
>TRBJ2-3|TRBV15|12
CATSRDTNTQYF
>TRBJ2-7|TRBV6-1|14
CATRPTGLLYEQYF
>TRBJ2-5|TRBV7-9|13
CASIRTGQETQYF
>TRBJ2-5|TRBV13|13
CASSLEQKETQYF
>TRBJ2-3|TRBV10-3|14
CAISEQGATDTQYF